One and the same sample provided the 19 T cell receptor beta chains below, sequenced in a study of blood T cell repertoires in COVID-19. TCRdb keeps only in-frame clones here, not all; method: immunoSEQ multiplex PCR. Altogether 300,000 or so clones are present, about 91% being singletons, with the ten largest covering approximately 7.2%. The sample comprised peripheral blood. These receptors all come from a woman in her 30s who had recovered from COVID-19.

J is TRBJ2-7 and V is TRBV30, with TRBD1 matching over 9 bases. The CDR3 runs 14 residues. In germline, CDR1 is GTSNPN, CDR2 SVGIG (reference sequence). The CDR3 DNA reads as TGTGCGTATAAAAACCGGGACAGGGCCTACGAGCAGTACTTC. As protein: CAYKNRDRAYEQYF. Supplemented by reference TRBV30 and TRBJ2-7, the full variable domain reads SQTIHQWPATLVQPVGSPLSLECTVEGTSNPNLYWYRQAAGRGLQLLFYSVGIGQISSEVPQNLSASRPQDRQFILSSKKLLLSDSGFYLCAYKNRDRAYEQYFGPGTRLTVT.

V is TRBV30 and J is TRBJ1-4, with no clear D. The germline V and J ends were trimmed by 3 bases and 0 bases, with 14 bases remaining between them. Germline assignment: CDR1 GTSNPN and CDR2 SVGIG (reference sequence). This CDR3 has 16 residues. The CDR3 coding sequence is TGTGCCTGGAGAGGCGGGTTTACTGCAACTAATGAAAAACTGTTTTTT. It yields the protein CAWRGGFTATNEKLFF.

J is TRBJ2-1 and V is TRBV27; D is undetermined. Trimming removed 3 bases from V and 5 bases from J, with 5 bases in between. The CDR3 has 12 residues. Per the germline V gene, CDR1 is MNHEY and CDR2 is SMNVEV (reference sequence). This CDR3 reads CASSFTDNEQFF. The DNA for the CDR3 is TGTGCCAGCAGTTTTACAGACAATGAGCAGTTCTTC.

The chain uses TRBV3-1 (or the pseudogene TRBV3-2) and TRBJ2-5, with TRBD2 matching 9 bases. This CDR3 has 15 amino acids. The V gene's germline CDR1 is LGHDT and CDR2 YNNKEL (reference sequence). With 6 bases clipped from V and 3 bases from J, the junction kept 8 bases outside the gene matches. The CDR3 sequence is CASSLRGGFEETQYF. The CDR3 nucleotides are TGTGCCAGCAGTTTGCGGGGGGGGTTCGAAGAGACCCAGTACTTC.

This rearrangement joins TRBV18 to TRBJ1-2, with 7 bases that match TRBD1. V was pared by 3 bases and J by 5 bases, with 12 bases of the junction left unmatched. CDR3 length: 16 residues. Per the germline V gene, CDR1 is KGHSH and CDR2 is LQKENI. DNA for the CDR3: TGTGCCAGCTCACCTATATACGGCAGGGGGGAGTATGGCTACACCTTC. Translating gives CASSPIYGRGEYGYTF.

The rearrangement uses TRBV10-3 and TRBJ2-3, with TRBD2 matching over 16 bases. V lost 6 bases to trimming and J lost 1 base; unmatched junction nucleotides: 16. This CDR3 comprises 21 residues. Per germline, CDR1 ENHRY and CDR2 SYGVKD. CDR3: CAIRGAEPGLAGGPRTDTQYF. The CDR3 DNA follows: TGTGCCATCAGGGGCGCGGAACCGGGACTAGCGGGGGGGCCGCGCACAGATACGCAGTATTTT.

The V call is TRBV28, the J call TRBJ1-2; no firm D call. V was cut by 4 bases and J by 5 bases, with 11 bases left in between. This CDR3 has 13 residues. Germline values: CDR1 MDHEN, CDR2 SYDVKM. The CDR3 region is CASSSQQSYGYTF. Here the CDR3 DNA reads TGTGCCAGCAGTTCCCAACAATCTTATGGCTACACCTTC.

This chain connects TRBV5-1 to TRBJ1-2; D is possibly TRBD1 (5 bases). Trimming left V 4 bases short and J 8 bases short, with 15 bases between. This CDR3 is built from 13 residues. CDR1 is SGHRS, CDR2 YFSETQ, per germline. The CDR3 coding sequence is TGCGCCAGCAGCCCGACAGTCGGGCAGGGCTACACCTTC. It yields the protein CASSPTVGQGYTF.

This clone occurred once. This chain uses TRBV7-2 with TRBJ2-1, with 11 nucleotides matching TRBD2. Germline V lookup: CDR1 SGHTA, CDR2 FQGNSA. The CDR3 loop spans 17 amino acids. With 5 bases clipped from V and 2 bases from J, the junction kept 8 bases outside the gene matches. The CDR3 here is CASSPRRLAGPYNEQFF. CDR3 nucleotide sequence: TGTGCCAGCAGCCCCCGGCGACTAGCGGGACCCTACAATGAGCAGTTCTTC.

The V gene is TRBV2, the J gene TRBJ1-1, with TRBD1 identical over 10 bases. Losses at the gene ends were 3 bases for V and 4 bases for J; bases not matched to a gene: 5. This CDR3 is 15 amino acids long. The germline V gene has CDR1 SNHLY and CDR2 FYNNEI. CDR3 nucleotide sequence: TGTGCCAGCAGTGATAGGGGGACAGGGGCCACTGAAGCTTTCTTT. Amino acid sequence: CASSDRGTGATEAFF.

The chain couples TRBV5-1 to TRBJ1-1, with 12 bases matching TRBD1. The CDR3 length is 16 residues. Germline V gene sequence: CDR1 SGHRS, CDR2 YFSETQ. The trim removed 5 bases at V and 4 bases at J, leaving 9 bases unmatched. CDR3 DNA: TGCGCCAGCAGTCCCGGGACAGGGGGCGCGGGCACTGAAGCTTTCTTT. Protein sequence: CASSPGTGGAGTEAFF.

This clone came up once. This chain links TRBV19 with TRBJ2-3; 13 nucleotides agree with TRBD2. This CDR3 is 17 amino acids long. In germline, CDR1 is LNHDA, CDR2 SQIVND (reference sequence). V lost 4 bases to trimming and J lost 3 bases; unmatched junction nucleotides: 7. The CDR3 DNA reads TGTGCCAGTAGTACTTACGGACTAGCGGGGGCGACAGATACGCAGTATTTT. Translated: CASSTYGLAGATDTQYF.

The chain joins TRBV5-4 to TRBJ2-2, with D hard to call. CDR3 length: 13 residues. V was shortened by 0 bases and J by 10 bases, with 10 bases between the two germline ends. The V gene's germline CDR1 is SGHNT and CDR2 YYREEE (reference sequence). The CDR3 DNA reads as TGTGCCAGCAGCTTGGTTATCGGAGAGGAGCTGTTTTTT. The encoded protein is CASSLVIGEELFF.

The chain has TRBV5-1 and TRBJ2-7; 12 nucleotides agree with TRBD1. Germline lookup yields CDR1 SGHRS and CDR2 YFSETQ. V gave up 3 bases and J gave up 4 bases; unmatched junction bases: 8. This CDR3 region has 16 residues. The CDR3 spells CASSSQPGQGAYEQYF. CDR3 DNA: TGCGCCAGCAGCTCGCAACCGGGACAGGGGGCGTACGAGCAGTACTTC.

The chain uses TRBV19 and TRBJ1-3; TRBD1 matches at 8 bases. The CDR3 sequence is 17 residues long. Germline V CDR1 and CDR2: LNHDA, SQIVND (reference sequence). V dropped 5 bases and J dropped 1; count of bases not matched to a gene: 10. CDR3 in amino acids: CASSHRQGRMSGNTIYF. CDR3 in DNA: TGTGCCAGTAGTCATCGACAGGGGCGGATGTCTGGAAACACCATATATTTT.

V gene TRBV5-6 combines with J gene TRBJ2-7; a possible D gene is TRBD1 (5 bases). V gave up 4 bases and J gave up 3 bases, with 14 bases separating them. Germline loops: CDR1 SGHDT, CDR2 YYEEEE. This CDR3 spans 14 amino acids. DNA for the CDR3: TGTGCCAGCAGCCCTACAGGCTCCTACTACGAGCAGTACTTC. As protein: CASSPTGSYYEQYF. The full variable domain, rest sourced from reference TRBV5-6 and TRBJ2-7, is DAGVTQSPTHLIKTRGQQVTLRCSPKSGHDTVSWYQQALGQGPQFIFQYYEEEERQRGNFPDRFSGHQFPNYSSELNVNALLLGDSALYLCASSPTGSYYEQYFGPGTRLTVT.

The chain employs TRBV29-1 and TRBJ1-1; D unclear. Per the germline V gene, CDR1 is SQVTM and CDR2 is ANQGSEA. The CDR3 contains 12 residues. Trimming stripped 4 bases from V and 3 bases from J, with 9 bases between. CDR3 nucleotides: TGCAGCGTTGCGAGCCTGGACACTGAAGCTTTCTTT. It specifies CSVASLDTEAFF. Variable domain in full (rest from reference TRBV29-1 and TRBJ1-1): SAVISQKPSRDICQRGTSLTIQCQVDSQVTMMFWYRQQPGQSLTLIATANQGSEATYESGFVIDKFPISRPNLTFSTLTVSNMSPEDSSIYLCSVASLDTEAFFGQGTRLTVV.

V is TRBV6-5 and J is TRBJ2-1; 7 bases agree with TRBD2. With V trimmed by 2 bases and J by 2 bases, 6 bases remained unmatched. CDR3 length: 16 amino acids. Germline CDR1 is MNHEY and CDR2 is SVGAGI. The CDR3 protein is CASSYRGAGPYNEQFF. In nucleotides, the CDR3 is TGTGCCAGCAGTTACAGGGGAGCGGGGCCCTACAATGAGCAGTTCTTC.

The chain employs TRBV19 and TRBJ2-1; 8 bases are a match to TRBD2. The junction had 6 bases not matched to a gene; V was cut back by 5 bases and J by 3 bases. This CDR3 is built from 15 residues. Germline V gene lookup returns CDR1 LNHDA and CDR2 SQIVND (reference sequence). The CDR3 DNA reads TGTGCCAGTAGTCCCTATAGCGGGGTCTACAATGAGCAGTTCTTC. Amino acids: CASSPYSGVYNEQFF. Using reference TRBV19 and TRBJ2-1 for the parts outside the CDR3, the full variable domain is DGGITQSPKYLFRKEGQNVTLSCEQNLNHDAMYWYRQDPGQGLRLIYYSQIVNDFQKGDIAEGYSVSREKKESFPLTVTSAQKNPTAFYLCASSPYSGVYNEQFFGPGTRLTVL.